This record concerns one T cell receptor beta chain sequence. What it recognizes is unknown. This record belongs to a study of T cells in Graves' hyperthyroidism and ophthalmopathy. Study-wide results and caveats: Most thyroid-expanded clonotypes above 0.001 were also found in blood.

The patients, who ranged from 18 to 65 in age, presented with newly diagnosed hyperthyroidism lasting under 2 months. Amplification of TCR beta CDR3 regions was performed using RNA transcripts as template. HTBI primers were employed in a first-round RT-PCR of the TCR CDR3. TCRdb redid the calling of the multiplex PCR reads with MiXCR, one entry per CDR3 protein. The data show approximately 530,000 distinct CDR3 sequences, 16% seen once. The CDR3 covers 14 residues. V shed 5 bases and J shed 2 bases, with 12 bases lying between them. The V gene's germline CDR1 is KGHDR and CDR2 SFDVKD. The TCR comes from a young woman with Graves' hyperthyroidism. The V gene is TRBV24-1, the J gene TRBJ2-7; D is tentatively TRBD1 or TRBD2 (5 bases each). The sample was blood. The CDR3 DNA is TGTGCCACCAGTGCGTCAGGGAGAACCTACGAGCAGTACTTC. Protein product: CATSASGRTYEQYF.